Reported below is one TCR beta chain. Its antigen is unknown. TCRdb keeps only in-frame clones here, not all; method: immunoSEQ multiplex PCR. The sample yields about 100,000 clones, more than 90% seen once. The data were taken from a study of siplizumab effects on memory and regulatory T cells. V was trimmed by 6 bases and J by 0 bases, leaving 12 bases between them. From germline, CDR1 is MNHNY and CDR2 SVGAGI (reference sequence). The CDR3 is 15 amino acids. Study observations and caveats: For siplizumab cultures, the suppressive function of their proliferating Tregs was not confirmed. Roughly 75-97% of dividing CD4+ or CD8+ clones were without an attributable naive or memory phenotype. Apparently key alloresponse contributors, naive T cells also seemed more diverse than memory cells. The study found that siplizumab significantly reduced alloreactive sequences traceable to unstimulated CD4+ memory cells.

The receptor's source is a human donor in good health. The sequencing sample was made of CD4+ T cells sorted from blood. This chain connects TRBV6-6 to TRBJ1-5; D possibly corresponds to TRBD1 (6 bases). CDR3 protein: CASSQGQYSNQPQHF. The CDR3 DNA reads as TGTGCCAGCAGCCAAGGACAGTATAGCAATCAGCCCCAGCATTTT.